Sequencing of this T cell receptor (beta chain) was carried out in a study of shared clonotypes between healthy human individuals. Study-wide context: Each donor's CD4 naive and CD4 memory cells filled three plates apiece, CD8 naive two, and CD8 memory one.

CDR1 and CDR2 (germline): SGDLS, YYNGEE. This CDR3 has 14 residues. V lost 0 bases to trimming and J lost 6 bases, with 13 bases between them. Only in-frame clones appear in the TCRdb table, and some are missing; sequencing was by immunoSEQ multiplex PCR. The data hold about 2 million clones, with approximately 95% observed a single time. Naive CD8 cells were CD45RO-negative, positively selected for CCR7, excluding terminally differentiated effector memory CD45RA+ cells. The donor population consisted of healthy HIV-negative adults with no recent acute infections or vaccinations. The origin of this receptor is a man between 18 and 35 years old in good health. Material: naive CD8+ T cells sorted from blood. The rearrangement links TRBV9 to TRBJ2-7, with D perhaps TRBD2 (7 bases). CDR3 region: CASSVGGGPGEQYF. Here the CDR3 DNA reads TGTGCCAGCAGCGTAGGGGGGGGCCCCGGCGAGCAGTACTTC.